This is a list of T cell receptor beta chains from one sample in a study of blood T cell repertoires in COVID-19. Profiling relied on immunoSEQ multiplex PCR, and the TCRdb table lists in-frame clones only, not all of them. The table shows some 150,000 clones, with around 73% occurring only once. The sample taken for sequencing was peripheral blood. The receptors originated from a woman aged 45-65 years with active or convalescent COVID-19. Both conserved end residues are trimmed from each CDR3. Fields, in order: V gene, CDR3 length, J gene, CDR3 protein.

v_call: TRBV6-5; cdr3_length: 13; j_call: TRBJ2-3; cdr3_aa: ASSVGGGGTDTQY
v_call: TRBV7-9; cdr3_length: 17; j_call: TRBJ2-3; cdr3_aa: ASSPGTSGGATSTDTQY
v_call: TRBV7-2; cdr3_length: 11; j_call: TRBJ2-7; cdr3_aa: ASSLAFPPEQY
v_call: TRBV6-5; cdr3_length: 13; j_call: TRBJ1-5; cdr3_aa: ASSRTGKSNQPQH
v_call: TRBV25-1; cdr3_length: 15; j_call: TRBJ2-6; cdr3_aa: ASRGGDSISGANVLT
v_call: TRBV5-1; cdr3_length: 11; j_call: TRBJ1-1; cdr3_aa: ASSPTPNTEAF
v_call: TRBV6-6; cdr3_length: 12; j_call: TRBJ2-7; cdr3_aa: ASTSGGALNEQY
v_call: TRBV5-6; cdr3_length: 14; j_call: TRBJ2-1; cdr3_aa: ASSHGLAGGRNEQF
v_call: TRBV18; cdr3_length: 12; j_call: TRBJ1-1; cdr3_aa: ASSAGTGTTEAF
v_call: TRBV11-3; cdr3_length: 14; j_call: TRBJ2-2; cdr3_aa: ASSLGQAGGTGELF
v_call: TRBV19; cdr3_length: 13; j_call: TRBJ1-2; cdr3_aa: ASSNAGQGAGGYT
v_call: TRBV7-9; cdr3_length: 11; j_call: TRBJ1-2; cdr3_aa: ASSERGIYGYT
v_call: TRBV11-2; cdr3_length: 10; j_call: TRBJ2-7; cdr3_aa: ASRGQGYEQY
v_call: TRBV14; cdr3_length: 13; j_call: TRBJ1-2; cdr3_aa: ASSQDLNQLYGYT
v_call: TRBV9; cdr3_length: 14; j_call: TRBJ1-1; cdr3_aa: ASSVEARLSNTEAF
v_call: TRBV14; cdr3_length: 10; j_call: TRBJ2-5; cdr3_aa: ASSPDLKTQY
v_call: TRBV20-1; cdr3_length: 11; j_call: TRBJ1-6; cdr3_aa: SARGTADSPLH
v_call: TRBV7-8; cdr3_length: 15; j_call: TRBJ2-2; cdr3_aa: ASSLGGLAANTGELF
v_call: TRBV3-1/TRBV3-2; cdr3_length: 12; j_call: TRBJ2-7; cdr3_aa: ASSLSTGSYEQY
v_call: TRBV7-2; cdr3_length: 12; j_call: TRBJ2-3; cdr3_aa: ASSPLAGTDTQY
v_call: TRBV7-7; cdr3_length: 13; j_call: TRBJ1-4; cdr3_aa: ASSSAPGENEKLF
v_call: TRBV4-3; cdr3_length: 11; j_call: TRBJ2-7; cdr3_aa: ASSGLAGNEQY
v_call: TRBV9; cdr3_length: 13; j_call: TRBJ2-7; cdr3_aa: ASSVAIPLAREQY
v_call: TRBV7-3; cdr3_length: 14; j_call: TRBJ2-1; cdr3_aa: ASSLTLGGGYNEQF
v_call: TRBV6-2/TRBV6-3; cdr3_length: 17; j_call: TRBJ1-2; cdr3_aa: ASSPLRDRQNQRLYGYT
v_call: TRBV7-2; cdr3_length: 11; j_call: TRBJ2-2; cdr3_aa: ASSRDMPGELF